The 4 T cell receptor beta chains presented below share a single source sample, sequenced in a study of metastatic and nonmetastatic thyroid tumors (TCRdb year 2020). The library was made by PCR. The run used an Illumina HiSeq 4000. TCRdb handled the public reads itself, with Q25 trimming in fastp and clone calling in MiXCR, and kept productive beta chains. Present in this sample are about 40,000 clones, over 10% of which were seen just once. The ten largest clones represent around a quarter of the sample. None of the patients had been given any treatment before thyroid surgery. Source material: blood. These receptor sequences come from a female donor with papillary thyroid cancer or a benign thyroid nodule (not recorded which). Some clones in this sample may be carry-over from other donors' samples.

This clone was seen many times. J is TRBJ1-2 and V is TRBV19, with D tentatively TRBD1 (5 bases). The germline CDR1 and CDR2 sequences are LNHDA and SQIVND (reference sequence). Trimming removed 3 bases from V and 4 bases from J, with 12 bases in between. The CDR3 is 14 amino acids. CDR3 protein: CASSIGTDSYGYTF. CDR3 nucleotides: TGTGCCAGTAGTATTGGGACGGACTCCTATGGCTACACCTTC.

This clone came up a few times. A junction end diverges from the germline sequence, so it may reflect a read error. The chain carries TRBV28 and TRBJ2-7; 9 bases map to TRBD1. Per the germline V gene, CDR1 is MDHEN and CDR2 is SYDVKM. The CDR3 totals 15 residues. The CDR3 spells CDSSLTTGGYYEQYF. CDR3 DNA sequence: TGTGACAGCAGTTTAACCACAGGGGGCTACTACGAGCAGTACTTC.

V gene TRBV6-1 combines with J gene TRBJ2-7; D uncertain. Germline V gives CDR1 MNHNS, CDR2 SASEGT. Trimming cost V 3 bases and J 4 bases, with 4 bases left between them. CDR3 length: 11 residues. The CDR3 bases are TGTGCCAGCAGTGACTGGTACGAGCAGTACTTC. It codes for CASSDWYEQYF.

This clone appeared many times. This chain connects TRBV7-9 to TRBJ1-1, with D tentatively TRBD1 (5 bases). The CDR3 totals 14 residues. With 7 bases removed from V and 1 base from J, the gap between germline ends came to 13 bases. Germline lookup yields CDR1 SEHNR and CDR2 FQNEAQ (reference sequence). CDR3 coding DNA: TGTGCCAGCACCCCCGGGGCAGCGAACACTGAAGCTTTCTTT. Protein sequence: CASTPGAANTEAFF.